This T cell receptor (beta chain) was sequenced in a study of a mutant IDH1 vaccine in newly diagnosed glioma. At the level of the study: Standard pretreatment was either radiotherapy, temozolomide, or, for most, radiochemotherapy with temozolomide. Visits designated V12 and V13 were conducted at weeks 35 and 47, respectively.

Time point of the sample: week 35, safety follow-up. It was 300 ug of mutant IDH1 20-mer peptide that made up each vaccine dose, given with topical imiquimod. J gave up 7 bases and V 5 bases, and 11 bases lay outside the gene matches. CDR1 and CDR2 from the germline V gene are MDHEN and SYDVKM. The CDR3 is 15 residues long. Using immunoSEQ multiplex PCR, the repertoire was profiled, and TCRdb retains in-frame clones only, with some absent. The data hold 50,000 to 70,000 clones, with roughly nine tenths observed a single time. Study outcomes and limitations: Vaccine-induced immune responses occurred in roughly 95% of patients.

Details on this clone: Its specificity is not known.

Specimen: PBMCs, collected from a glioma patient whose treatment included an IDH1 peptide vaccine. The receptor was isolated from a man in his forties with glioma. The rearrangement joins TRBV28 to TRBJ1-5; TRBD1 agrees at 7 bases. As DNA, the CDR3 is TGTGCCAGCAGTCTGGGGGGCAGGGGGAAACAGCCCCAGCATTTT. Translation gives CASSLGGRGKQPQHF.